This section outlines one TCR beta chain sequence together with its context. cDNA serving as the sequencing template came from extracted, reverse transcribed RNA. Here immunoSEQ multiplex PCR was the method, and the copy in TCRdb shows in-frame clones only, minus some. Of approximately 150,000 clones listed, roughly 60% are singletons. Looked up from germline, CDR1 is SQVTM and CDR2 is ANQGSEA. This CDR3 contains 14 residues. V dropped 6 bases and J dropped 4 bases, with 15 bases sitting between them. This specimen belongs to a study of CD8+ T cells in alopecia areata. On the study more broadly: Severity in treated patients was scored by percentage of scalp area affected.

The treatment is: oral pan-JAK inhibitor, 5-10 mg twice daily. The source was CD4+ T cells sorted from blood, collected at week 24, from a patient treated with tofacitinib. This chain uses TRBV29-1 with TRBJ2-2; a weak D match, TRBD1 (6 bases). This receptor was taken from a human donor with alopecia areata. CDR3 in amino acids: CSVIRGTATGELFF. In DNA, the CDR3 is TGCAGCGTAATCAGGGGTACGGCCACCGGGGAGCTGTTTTTT.